This TCR beta chain was obtained from a study of blood T cell repertoires in COVID-19. Study at large: Samples of COVID-19 (acute and convalescent) were obtained from the United States, Italy and Spain. Sources were T cells, B-cell-depleted T cells, or PBMCs; the material itself was cDNA or gDNA.

The ends were cut back, 1 base at V and 5 bases at J, with 13 bases in the middle. The germline CDR1 and CDR2 sequences are SGHNT and YYREEE (reference sequence). The length of the CDR3 is 15 residues. Per the original methods: The assay estimated nucleated cells by amplifying reference gene primers. Some clones are missing from TCRdb's copy, which holds only in-frame ones; the method was immunoSEQ multiplex PCR. The D gene and trimming were derived from the DNA, and the V and J assignments and clone size from that table. The profile shows more than 85,000 clones, about nine tenths of them singletons.

The sample comprised peripheral blood. The source of this sequence is a human donor in a cohort sampled during active COVID-19. The rearrangement links TRBV5-4 to TRBJ2-1; tentatively, D is TRBD2 (7 bases). CDR3 sequence (DNA): TGTGCCAGCAGCTTGAGGGGGGGCAAAAACAATGAGCAGTTCTTC. Protein product: CASSLRGGKNNEQFF.